The 2 T cell receptor beta chains in this list originate from one sample, sequenced in a study of identical twins. TCRdb re-called the 5' RACE reads through MiXCR, storing one row per CDR3 protein. This table has some 440,000 distinct CDR3 sequences, 20% to 25% appearing once. A further study also used this sample, focusing on T cells expressing NK-cell markers.

Sequenced sample: CD4+ T cells sorted from blood. The receptor source for this set is a woman between 18 and 29 years old in good health.

This clonotype turned up a few times. This chain links TRBV5-4 with TRBJ2-1; D uncertain. The CDR3 has 14 amino acids. V was trimmed by 0 bases and J by 5 bases, leaving 9 bases between them. The germline gives CDR1 SGHNT, CDR2 YYREEE (reference sequence). CDR3 region: CASSLGVWDNEQFF. CDR3 bases: TGTGCCAGCAGCTTGGGGGTATGGGACAATGAGCAGTTCTTC.

The chain combines TRBV12-3 or TRBV12-4 with TRBJ2-2; D gene uncertain. This CDR3 has 13 residues. Trimming removed 11 bases at V and 7 bases at J, with 17 bases between. In nucleotides, the CDR3 is TGTGCCGTCAGCCGCAGGCGCAACGGGGAGCTGTTTTTT. Protein sequence: CAVSRRRNGELFF.